The 30 T cell receptor beta chains below come from one sample, sequenced in a study of identical twins. TCRdb passed the 5' RACE reads through MiXCR, listing each CDR3 protein once. The table has around 650,000 distinct CDR3 sequences, roughly 7.1% seen once. Separately, the same data were catalogued under a study of yellow fever vaccine responses in identical twins.

Sequenced material: PBMCs. The receptors here all came from a woman aged 18-29 years in good health.

This clonotype showed up just a few times. The rearrangement uses TRBV28 and TRBJ2-7; D unresolved. V lost 6 bases to trimming and J lost 3 bases, with 9 bases between them. The germline gives CDR1 MDHEN, CDR2 SYDVKM. The CDR3 loop spans 12 amino acids. The CDR3 region is CASSNVHYEQYV. In DNA, the CDR3 is TGTGCCAGCAGCAACGTTCACTACGAGCAGTACGTC.

CDR3 sequence (DNA): TGTGCCAGCAGCTGGACCTACCTACTCGGGCCAGATACGCAGTATTTT. Translation gives CASSWTYLLGPDTQYF. This rearrangement joins TRBV11-2 to TRBJ2-3; no clear D gene. The CDR3 consists of 16 residues. With 4 bases removed from V and 4 bases from J, the gap between germline ends came to 18 bases. Per the germline V gene, CDR1 is SGHAT and CDR2 is FQNNGV. The whole variable domain, filled in from reference TRBV11-2 and TRBJ2-3, reads EAGVAQSPRYKIIEKRQSVAFWCNPISGHATLYWYQQILGQGPKLLIQFQNNGVVDDSQLPKDRFSAERLKGVDSTLKIQPAKLEDSAVYLCASSWTYLLGPDTQYFGPGTRLTVL.

This clonotype came up a few times. The chain joins TRBV7-8 to TRBJ1-1; D is uncertain. Trimming removed 2 bases at V and 8 bases at J, with 9 bases between. Germline values: CDR1 SGHVS, CDR2 FQNEAQ. The CDR3 is 12 residues long. The chain's CDR3 is CASSLYGQEAFF. The CDR3 DNA reads TGTGCCAGCAGCTTATATGGGCAGGAAGCTTTCTTT.

This clonotype was seen ten or more times. The J gene is TRBJ2-3, the V gene TRBV5-1; a possible D gene is TRBD1 (6 bases). Looked up from germline, CDR1 is SGHRS and CDR2 is YFSETQ. The V end lost 0 bases, the J end lost 3 bases, and 14 bases lay between the germline ends. This CDR3 contains 16 residues. In nucleotides, the CDR3 is TGCGCCAGCAGCTTGGATCCAGGGGTTCTGACAGATACGCAGTATTTT. This encodes CASSLDPGVLTDTQYF.

This clonotype was observed at least ten times. The CDR3 DNA reads as TGCGCCAGCAGCCAAGTCCCTTCGAACAGCTACGAGCAGTACGTC. This translates into CASSQVPSNSYEQYV. The chain has TRBV4-1 and TRBJ2-7, with D uncertain. Germline-derived CDR1 and CDR2 are MGHRA and YSYEKL. Trimming shortened V by 1 base and J by 3 bases, and 13 bases separated the two germline ends. The CDR3 is 15 amino acids.

The chain has TRBV5-5 and TRBJ2-4; D might be TRBD1 (6 bases). Germline V gives CDR1 SGHKS, CDR2 YYEKEE (reference sequence). This CDR3 spans 15 amino acids. Trimming took 1 base from V and 11 from J, leaving 19 bases between them. The CDR3 sequence is CASSLSPTGSRVQYF. CDR3 coding DNA: TGTGCCAGCAGCTTGTCCCCTACAGGGTCGAGGGTTCAGTACTTC.

The rearrangement uses TRBV9 and TRBJ2-7; 8 bases line up with TRBD2. The CDR3 has 15 amino acids. The germline gives CDR1 SGDLS, CDR2 YYNGEE. Trimming cost V 4 bases and J 3 bases; bases outside gene matches: 9. CDR3 region: CASSPHSGEFYEQYF. The CDR3 DNA reads TGTGCCAGCAGCCCCCATAGCGGGGAGTTCTACGAGCAGTACTTC.

This clonotype has a handful of counts. The chain carries TRBV10-3 and TRBJ2-1; D call uncertain. Germline lookup yields CDR1 ENHRY and CDR2 SYGVKD. The CDR3 extends over 13 amino acids. The V end lost 4 bases, the J end lost 8 bases, and 12 bases lay between the germline ends. This CDR3 is CAISGNSPDEQFF. The CDR3 nucleotides read TGTGCCATCAGTGGGAATAGCCCCGATGAGCAGTTCTTC.

This clonotype occurred a few times. V gene TRBV10-3 combines with J gene TRBJ2-1; D uncertain. Per germline, CDR1 ENHRY and CDR2 SYGVKD. The CDR3 consists of 16 residues. V lost 0 bases and J lost 8, with 17 bases in between. Here the CDR3 DNA reads TGTGCCATCAGTGAGTCCTTGTCTCTTAGTGGGGATGAGCAGTTCTTC. It encodes CAISESLSLSGDEQFF.

In this sample, this clonotype turned up once. A much more abundant neighbour one base away suggests this may be a read error. The gene calls are TRBV5-1 and TRBJ2-2; D is unresolved. There are 14 residues in the CDR3. Germline V CDR1 and CDR2: SGHRS, YFSETQ. In nucleotides, the CDR3 is TGCACCAGCAGCCGGCGGACGGATACCGGGGAGCTGTTTTTT. It specifies CTSSRRTDTGELFF.

This rearrangement joins TRBV2 to TRBJ2-7; maybe TRBD2 (7 bases). CDR1 and CDR2 from the germline V gene are SNHLY and FYNNEI. This CDR3 has 12 amino acids. Trimming took off 6 bases at V and 5 bases at J, with 11 bases between the two ends. CDR3 in DNA: TGTGCCAGCAGGGAGGGGGGGAACGAGCAGTACGTC. It codes for CASREGGNEQYV.

This clonotype turned up a few times. The chain combines TRBV7-9 with TRBJ2-3, with 10 bases lining up with TRBD2. This CDR3 spans 17 amino acids. The V segment lost 1 base and the J segment 4 bases; nucleotides outside the gene matches: 8. Germline assignment: CDR1 SEHNR and CDR2 FQNEAQ (reference sequence). CDR3 amino acids: CASSLVALAGIADTQYF. DNA for the CDR3: TGTGCCAGCAGCTTAGTTGCACTAGCGGGAATCGCAGATACGCAGTATTTT.

In its sample, this clonotype was seen a few times. The chain uses TRBV24-1 and TRBJ2-3; TRBD2 matches 7 bases. V lost 4 bases to trimming and J lost 2 bases; unmatched junction nucleotides: 20. This CDR3 region has 20 residues. Germline CDR1 and CDR2: KGHDR and SFDVKD. The CDR3 bases are TGTGCCACCAGTGACCCCGCCCCACTCCGAAGACTAGCCGCCACAGATACGCAGTATTTT. The encoded protein is CATSDPAPLRRLAATDTQYF.

In its sample, this clonotype was seen a few times. The J gene is TRBJ1-1, the V gene TRBV29-1; no reliable D call. The CDR3 consists of 14 residues. V dropped 0 bases and J dropped 2 bases, with 10 bases sitting between them. The germline CDR1 and CDR2 sequences are SQVTM and ANQGSEA. The CDR3 region has the DNA TGCAGCGTTGAAGATCGCGGGCTCAACACTGAAGCTTTCTTT. This sequence encodes CSVEDRGLNTEAFF. The full variable domain, with the rest looked up from reference TRBV29-1 and TRBJ1-1, is SAVISQKPSRDICQRGTSLTIQCQVDSQVTMMFWYRQQPGQSLTLIATANQGSEATYESGFVIDKFPISRPNLTFSTLTVSNMSPEDSSIYLCSVEDRGLNTEAFFGQGTRLTVV.

The chain employs TRBV27 and TRBJ2-5, with D perhaps TRBD1 or TRBD2 (6 bases each). The germline V and J ends were trimmed by 2 bases and 3 bases, with 16 bases remaining between them. This CDR3 is 16 amino acids long. Germline V gene lookup returns CDR1 MNHEY and CDR2 SMNVEV (reference sequence). The CDR3 loop is CASSLEGGRREETQYF. CDR3 nucleotides: TGTGCCAGCAGTTTAGAAGGGGGGCGCCGGGAAGAGACCCAGTACTTC.

In this sample, this clonotype turned up many times. This rearrangement joins TRBV5-1 to TRBJ2-1; 10 bases match TRBD2. This CDR3 has 14 amino acids. The V and J ends lost 4 bases and 12 bases, in that order; junction bases with no gene match: 10. Germline CDR1 and CDR2: SGHRS and YFSETQ. CDR3 loop: CASSETSGISVQFF. The CDR3 bases are TGCGCCAGCAGCGAAACTAGCGGGATTTCTGTGCAGTTCTTC. Looking up the rest from reference TRBV5-1 and TRBJ2-1 gives the full variable domain: KAGVTQTPRYLIKTRGQQVTLSCSPISGHRSVSWYQQTPGQGLQFLFEYFSETQRNKGNFPGRFSGRQFSNSRSEMNVSTLELGDSALYLCASSETSGISVQFFGPGTRLTVL.

V is TRBV29-1 and J is TRBJ2-1; 8 positions match TRBD2. Germline CDR1 SQVTM, CDR2 ANQGSEA. This CDR3 has 18 amino acids. V shed 4 bases, J shed 0 bases, and the junction held 14 bases outside the gene matches. The CDR3 nucleotides read TGCAGCGTTGGCCGGCATCGGAGTAGCGGGACCTCCTACAATGAGCAGTTCTTC. It codes for CSVGRHRSSGTSYNEQFF.

The chain combines TRBV28 with TRBJ2-7; D call uncertain. The CDR3 sequence is 12 residues long. V was shortened by 4 bases and J by 2 bases, with 6 bases between the two germline ends. CDR1 is MDHEN and CDR2 is SYDVKM in the germline V gene. DNA of the CDR3: TGTGCCAGCAGTTACGACCCCTACGAGCAGTACTTC. This gives the protein CASSYDPYEQYF.

This chain uses TRBV14 with TRBJ2-1; D is unresolved. Trimming took off 4 bases at V and 2 bases at J, with 9 bases between the two ends. Per the germline V gene, CDR1 is SGHDN and CDR2 is FVKESK. The CDR3 runs 14 residues. The CDR3 DNA reads as TGTGCCAGCAGCCCCCTTTCGCCCTACAATGAGCAGTTCTTC. Protein product: CASSPLSPYNEQFF.

This clonotype has just a few counts. The rearrangement joins TRBV6-1 to TRBJ2-1, with D perhaps matching TRBD2 (6 bases). V shed 6 bases and J shed 6 bases, with 18 bases lying between them. From germline, CDR1 is MNHNS and CDR2 SASEGT. The length of the CDR3 is 15 residues. The CDR3, as DNA: TGTGCCAGCAGCTCCAGCGGGCCCCCGGGCAATGAGCAGTTCTTC. Translation gives CASSSSGPPGNEQFF.

This clonotype was seen repeatedly, ten times or more. V gene TRBV12-3 or TRBV12-4 combines with J gene TRBJ1-1; 9 positions agree with TRBD1. Trimming cost V 6 bases and J 1 base; bases outside gene matches: 3. The CDR3 extends over 14 amino acids. The CDR3 is CASRRQGENTEAFF. CDR3 in DNA: TGTGCCAGCAGGAGACAGGGGGAGAACACTGAAGCTTTCTTT.

The chain recombines TRBV7-9 with TRBJ2-6; no clear D. The CDR3 runs to 12 residues. CDR1 is SEHNR, CDR2 FQNEAQ, per germline (reference sequence). V was trimmed by 8 bases and J by 4 bases, leaving 6 bases between them. The CDR3 protein is CASLGGANVLTF. CDR3 DNA: TGTGCCAGCCTCGGAGGGGCCAACGTCCTGACTTTC. The full variable domain, rest sourced from reference TRBV7-9 and TRBJ2-6, is DTGVSQNPRHKITKRGQNVTFRCDPISEHNRLYWYRQTLGQGPEFLTYFQNEAQLEKSRLLSDRFSAERPKGSFSTLEIQRTEQGDSAMYLCASLGGANVLTFGAGSRLTVL.

The table lists this clonotype with many counts. The chain employs TRBV12-3 or TRBV12-4 and TRBJ2-1, with a tentative D call TRBD2 (6 bases). V was cut by 1 base and J by 0 bases, with 7 bases left in between. This CDR3 is built from 15 residues. As DNA, the CDR3 is TGTGCCAGCAGTTTAGGGGGGGTCTCCTACAATGAGCAGTTCTTC. This codes for CASSLGGVSYNEQFF.

The rearrangement joins TRBV10-3 to TRBJ1-2; D might be TRBD1 (5 bases). Trimming shortened V by 3 bases and J by 3 bases, and 14 bases separated the two germline ends. This CDR3 region has 15 residues. CDR1 and CDR2 (germline): ENHRY, SYGVKD. CDR3 protein: CAISEAGISDYGYTF. The CDR3 nucleotides are TGTGCCATCAGTGAAGCAGGGATTTCGGACTATGGCTACACCTTC.

J is TRBJ1-3 and V is TRBV28; the D gene is possibly TRBD1 (6 bases). Germline V CDR1 and CDR2: MDHEN, SYDVKM. The CDR3 is made up of 15 amino acids. Trimming left V 6 bases short and J 3 bases short, with 15 bases between. Written as DNA, the CDR3 is TGTGCCAGCAGGACCGGGACAACCCTTGGAAACACCATATATTTT. It specifies CASRTGTTLGNTIYF. Full variable domain (missing parts from reference TRBV28 and TRBJ1-3): DVKVTQSSRYLVKRTGEKVFLECVQDMDHENMFWYRQDPGLGLRLIYFSYDVKMKEKGDIPEGYSVSREKKERFSLILESASTNQTSMYLCASRTGTTLGNTIYFGEGSWLTVV.

V gene TRBV3-1 combines with J gene TRBJ1-5; D perhaps matches TRBD1 (6 bases). The CDR3 totals 16 residues. Trimming took off 6 bases at V and 5 bases at J, with 20 bases between the two ends. From germline, CDR1 is LGHDT and CDR2 YNNKEL (reference sequence). The DNA for the CDR3 is TGTGCCAGCAGTCCACCGGTAAGACAGGTTCATCAGCCCCAGCATTTT. It is translated as CASSPPVRQVHQPQHF.

V usage is TRBV27 and J usage is TRBJ2-6; D not certain. The CDR3 is 15 amino acids. V lost 3 bases and J 0 bases, leaving 6 bases between the germline ends. The germline V gene has CDR1 MNHEY and CDR2 SMNVEV (reference sequence). The CDR3 DNA is TGTGCCAGCAGTTTTTGGAGCTCTGGGGCCAACGTCCTGACTTTC. Its translation is CASSFWSSGANVLTF.

This clonotype was recorded many times. The chain links TRBV20-1 to TRBJ2-5, with a possible D match to TRBD1 (6 bases). Germline V gives CDR1 DFQATT, CDR2 SNEGSKA (reference sequence). The germline V and J ends were trimmed by 6 bases and 2 bases, with 10 bases remaining between them. This CDR3 has 12 residues. In DNA form, the CDR3 reads TGCAGTGCCATGAGGGGGCAAGAGACCCAGTACTTC. It yields the protein CSAMRGQETQYF.

The V and J genes are TRBV4-1 and TRBJ1-1, with 8 bases aligning to TRBD1. The CDR3 is made up of 17 amino acids. The junction had 11 bases not matched to a gene; V was cut back by 2 bases and J by 3 bases. CDR1 is MGHRA and CDR2 is YSYEKL in the germline V gene. CDR3 residues: CASSQPGQGIRDTEAFF. The CDR3 bases are TGCGCCAGCAGCCAACCTGGACAGGGTATTCGGGACACTGAAGCTTTCTTT.

Comment on this clonotype: A read error may account for a junction end that differs from germline. The genes are TRBV3-1 and TRBJ2-1; 7 bases agree with TRBD1. The V gene's germline CDR1 is LGHDT and CDR2 YNNKEL (reference sequence). This CDR3 comprises 21 residues. The CDR3 coding sequence is TGTGCCAGCGACCCAGCGCCCCCGAGACCAAGACAGGGATGGATCTACGATGAGCAGTTCTTC. Encoded protein: CASDPAPPRPRQGWIYDEQFF.